The 21 T cell receptor beta chains below come from one sample, sequenced in a study of blood T cells in healthy people across ages. Combining a sample-barcoded 5' primer with a J-beta primer mix, a second PCR ran for about 6 to 12 cycles. Via MiXCR, TCRdb re-called the 5' RACE reads, giving one row per CDR3 protein. The data contain about 670,000 distinct CDR3 sequences, more than 45% of them singletons. The source material was blood. The receptors originated from a woman aged 80 or over in good health.

The sample holds a few counts of this clonotype. One base away lies a much larger clone, so this may be a sequencing read error. This chain connects TRBV20-1 to TRBJ2-7, with 10 bases identical to TRBD2. Germline V lookup: CDR1 DFQATT, CDR2 SNEGSKA (reference sequence). The CDR3 is made up of 14 amino acids. The V and J ends lost 1 base and 4 bases, in that order; junction bases with no gene match: 4. The CDR3 loop reads CSARVPSGRYEQYF. Here the CDR3 DNA reads TGCAGTGCTAGAGTGCCTAGCGGGAGATACGAGCAGTACTTC.

As regards this clonotype: Being one base from a much bigger clone, this may be a read error. The chain links TRBV10-3 to TRBJ2-1; 8 nucleotides align to TRBD2. This CDR3 has 14 amino acids. V lost 10 bases to trimming and J lost 3 bases; unmatched junction nucleotides: 8. Germline V lookup: CDR1 ENHRY, CDR2 SYGVKD. CDR3 protein: CATSGGRNYNEQFF. Written as DNA, the CDR3 is TGTGCCACGTCTGGCGGGAGGAACTACAATGAGCAGTTCTTC.

With respect to this clonotype: A read error is possible here, since a much larger clone lies one base away. V usage is TRBV12-3 or TRBV12-4 and J usage is TRBJ2-1; D unresolved. Matching the DNA end better, TRBJ2-7 makes the J call doubtful. The CDR3 has 13 amino acids. CDR3 DNA sequence: TGTGCCAGCAGTTTAGTACTCCTCAATGAGCAGTACTTC. Translated, it gives CASSLVLLNEQYF.

The chain is built from TRBV5-1 and TRBJ2-7, with TRBD1 matching 8 bases. The CDR3 runs 15 residues. V lost 0 bases, J lost 3 bases, and 5 bases stayed unmatched. Germline CDR1 SGHRS, CDR2 YFSETQ. This CDR3 reads CASSLGTGNVYEQYF. The CDR3, as DNA: TGCGCCAGCAGCTTGGGGACAGGGAATGTCTACGAGCAGTACTTC.

The chain joins TRBV20-1 to TRBJ1-2; D is perhaps TRBD1 (5 bases). Germline V CDR1 and CDR2: DFQATT, SNEGSKA (reference sequence). The ends were cut back, 3 bases at V and 8 bases at J, with 16 bases in the middle. This CDR3 has 13 residues. The CDR3 here is CSASDPGTGGYTF. The CDR3 bases are TGCAGTGCTAGTGACCCCGGGACGGGGGGCTACACCTTC.

Ten or more counts support this clonotype. J is TRBJ2-1 and V is TRBV3-1; 14 positions agree with TRBD2. V lost 6 bases to trimming and J lost 8 bases; unmatched junction nucleotides: 3. The CDR3 consists of 14 residues. Germline lookup yields CDR1 LGHDT and CDR2 YNNKEL (reference sequence). In DNA form, the CDR3 reads TGTGCCAGCAGGCGACTAGCGGGAGGGGATGAGCAGTTCTTC. Protein sequence: CASRRLAGGDEQFF.

The V gene is TRBV5-1, the J gene TRBJ2-2; D is ambiguous. V lost 4 bases, J lost 2 bases, and 12 bases lay in between. This CDR3 comprises 15 residues. In germline, CDR1 is SGHRS, CDR2 YFSETQ. The CDR3 sequence: CASSPTLINTGELFF. The CDR3 coding sequence is TGCGCCAGCAGCCCCACCTTAATAAACACCGGGGAGCTGTTTTTT.

The V gene is TRBV27, the J gene TRBJ1-2; a weak D match, TRBD1 (5 bases). Trimming removed 6 bases at V and 4 bases at J, with 15 bases between. The CDR3 totals 14 residues. Germline CDR1 is MNHEY and CDR2 is SMNVEV (reference sequence). In DNA, the CDR3 is TGTGCCAGCAGGCCCGGCGGGGGAATCTATGGCTACACCTTC. Protein sequence: CASRPGGGIYGYTF.

The chain recombines TRBV4-1 with TRBJ2-5; 11 bases are a match to TRBD2. J was trimmed by 5 bases and V by 4 bases; bases with no gene match: 15. CDR3 length: 18 amino acids. CDR1 MGHRA and CDR2 YSYEKL come from the germline V gene. The CDR3 is CASSPPPLAGEVTETQYF. CDR3 in DNA: TGCGCCAGCAGCCCCCCTCCACTAGCGGGGGAAGTAACGGAGACCCAGTACTTC.

The gene calls are TRBV6-5 and TRBJ1-5; 9 bases align to TRBD1. The CDR3 extends over 16 amino acids. CDR1 and CDR2 (germline): MNHEY, SVGAGI. With 5 bases clipped from V and 4 bases from J, the junction kept 9 bases outside the gene matches. Here the CDR3 reads CASSPGTGSGNQPQHF. CDR3 nucleotides: TGTGCCAGCAGTCCAGGGACAGGGAGTGGTAATCAGCCCCAGCATTTT.

This clonotype was seen ten or more times. The V gene is TRBV12-3 or TRBV12-4, the J gene TRBJ2-3, with 7 bases matching TRBD2. V was pared by 5 bases and J by 3 bases, with 11 bases of the junction left unmatched. The CDR3 is made up of 16 amino acids. The CDR3 coding sequence is TGTGCCAGCAGTATATCTAGCGGAAGAGGTACAGATACGCAGTATTTT. Translating it yields CASSISSGRGTDTQYF.

Only a few counts were recorded for this clonotype. The gene calls are TRBV5-1 and TRBJ2-7; D may correspond to TRBD1 or TRBD2 (5 bases each). The length of the CDR3 is 14 residues. The germline V gene encodes CDR1 SGHRS and CDR2 YFSETQ. V was clipped by 4 bases and J by 0 bases, with 11 bases between them. The CDR3 loop is CASSTGTTSYEQYF. Written as DNA, the CDR3 is TGCGCCAGCAGCACCGGGACCACCTCCTACGAGCAGTACTTC.

V and J are TRBV27 and TRBJ2-3; D is perhaps TRBD2 (6 bases). CDR1 and CDR2 (germline): MNHEY, SMNVEV (reference sequence). CDR3 length equals 15 residues. V lost 6 bases and J 6 bases, leaving 19 bases between the germline ends. The DNA for the CDR3 is TGTGCCAGCAGCTGGGGACTCCCCGCGGGGGATACGCAGTATTTT. This sequence encodes CASSWGLPAGDTQYF.

This rearrangement joins TRBV5-1 to TRBJ2-3; the match to TRBD1 covers 11 bases. The V gene's germline CDR1 is SGHRS and CDR2 YFSETQ. V shed 2 bases, J shed 4 bases, and the junction held 3 bases outside the gene matches. The CDR3 consists of 15 residues. The CDR3 spells CASSLGQGAADTQYF. The CDR3 DNA reads TGCGCCAGCAGCTTAGGACAGGGGGCAGCAGATACGCAGTATTTT.

This sequence joins TRBV7-2 and TRBJ1-2, with D unresolved. V dropped 5 bases and J dropped 5 bases, with 9 bases sitting between them. This CDR3 contains 12 residues. The V gene's germline CDR1 is SGHTA and CDR2 FQGNSA. The CDR3 loop is CASSTRSYGYTF. The CDR3 bases are TGTGCCAGCAGCACTCGATCATATGGCTACACCTTC.

The rearrangement uses TRBV19 and TRBJ1-4, with D uncertain. V was cut by 6 bases and J by 0 bases, with 2 bases left in between. Germline CDR1 LNHDA, CDR2 SQIVND (reference sequence). The CDR3 runs to 12 residues. The CDR3 bases are TGTGCCAGTAGATCAACTAATGAAAAACTGTTTTTT. Amino acids: CASRSTNEKLFF. Variable domain in full (rest from reference TRBV19 and TRBJ1-4): DGGITQSPKYLFRKEGQNVTLSCEQNLNHDAMYWYRQDPGQGLRLIYYSQIVNDFQKGDIAEGYSVSREKKESFPLTVTSAQKNPTAFYLCASRSTNEKLFFGSGTQLSVL.

The rearrangement uses TRBV28 and TRBJ1-4; 8 bases match TRBD1. The V segment lost 5 bases and the J segment 7 bases; nucleotides outside the gene matches: 6. From germline, CDR1 is MDHEN and CDR2 SYDVKM. The CDR3 has 14 residues. CDR3 DNA sequence: TGTGCCAGCAGTCCTTGGGACAGGCCTGAAAAACTGTTTTTT. Protein sequence: CASSPWDRPEKLFF.

Turning to this clonotype: Just one base apart from a much larger clone, this may be a read error. J is TRBJ2-3 and V is TRBV7-9; no clear D. CDR3 length equals 14 residues. Germline V gene sequence: CDR1 SEHNR, CDR2 FQNEAQ (reference sequence). The CDR3 DNA reads TGTGCCGGCAGGTGGGGTCATAGCACAGATACGCAGTATTTT. As protein: CAGRWGHSTDTQYF.

V gene TRBV29-1 combines with J gene TRBJ2-4; TRBD1 is a possible D gene (6 bases). The CDR3 has 14 amino acids. The germline V gene encodes CDR1 SQVTM and CDR2 ANQGSEA. Between the trimmed V and J ends, which lost 6 bases and 0 bases, there was a span of 12 bases. The CDR3 here is CSVRGQIAKNIQYF. CDR3 sequence (DNA): TGCAGCGTCCGCGGACAGATAGCCAAAAACATTCAGTACTTC. Full variable domain (outside the CDR3, taken from reference TRBV29-1 and TRBJ2-4): SAVISQKPSRDICQRGTSLTIQCQVDSQVTMMFWYRQQPGQSLTLIATANQGSEATYESGFVIDKFPISRPNLTFSTLTVSNMSPEDSSIYLCSVRGQIAKNIQYFGAGTRLSVL.

This chain connects TRBV5-1 to TRBJ2-1; D not certain. From germline, CDR1 is SGHRS and CDR2 YFSETQ. The CDR3 has 13 amino acids. Trimming stripped 4 bases from V and 5 bases from J, with 10 bases between. The CDR3 DNA sequence: TGCGCCAGCAGCGATAGCATTGACAATGAGCAGTTCTTC. Protein sequence: CASSDSIDNEQFF. The entire variable domain, with the rest obtained from reference TRBV5-1 and TRBJ2-1, is as follows: KAGVTQTPRYLIKTRGQQVTLSCSPISGHRSVSWYQQTPGQGLQFLFEYFSETQRNKGNFPGRFSGRQFSNSRSEMNVSTLELGDSALYLCASSDSIDNEQFFGPGTRLTVL.

This clonotype was counted at least ten times. The rearrangement joins TRBV11-2 to TRBJ2-5, with D perhaps assigned TRBD1 or TRBD2 (5 bases each). Germline values: CDR1 SGHAT, CDR2 FQNNGV. This CDR3 comprises 15 residues. Trimming took 1 base from V and 2 from J, leaving 11 bases between them. The DNA of the CDR3 is TGTGCCAGCAGCTTAGTGACGGGGCGACAAGAGACCCAGTACTTC. Encoded protein: CASSLVTGRQETQYF.